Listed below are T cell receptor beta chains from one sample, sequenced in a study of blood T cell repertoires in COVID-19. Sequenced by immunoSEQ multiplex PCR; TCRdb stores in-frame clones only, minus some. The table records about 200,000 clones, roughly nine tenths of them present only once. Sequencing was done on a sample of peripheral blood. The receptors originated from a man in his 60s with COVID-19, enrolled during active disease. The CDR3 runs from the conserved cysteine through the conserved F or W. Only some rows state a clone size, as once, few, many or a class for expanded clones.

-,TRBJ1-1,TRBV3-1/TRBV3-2,CASSPSGTANPEAFF
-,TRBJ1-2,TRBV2,CASSERQGAVGYTF
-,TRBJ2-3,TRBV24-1,CATSERTGSFSTDTQYF
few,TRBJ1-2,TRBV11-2,CASSTYKDRSYGYTF
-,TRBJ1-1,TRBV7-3,CASSLTGGNTEAFF
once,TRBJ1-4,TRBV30,CAWSVGQGNEKLFF
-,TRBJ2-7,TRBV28,CASSFRYKGTGRHEQYF
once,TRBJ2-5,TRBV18,CASSPTPGLAGVETQYF
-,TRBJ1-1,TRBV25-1,CASGEQGTEAFF
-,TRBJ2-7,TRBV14,CASSRQTGVTNEQYF
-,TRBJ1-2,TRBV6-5,CASSYSGGSGGYTF
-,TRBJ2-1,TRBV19,CASSIAETGAGNEQFF
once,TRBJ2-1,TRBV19,CASSIAGGPGGEQFF
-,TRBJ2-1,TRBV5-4,CASSLERGNEQFF
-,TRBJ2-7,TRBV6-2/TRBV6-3,CASSSRTAGEQYF
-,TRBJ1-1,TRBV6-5,CASSSPTGMNTEAFF
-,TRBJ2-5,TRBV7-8,CASSYGQFQETQYF
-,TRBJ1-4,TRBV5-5,CASSSPGTKDEKLFF
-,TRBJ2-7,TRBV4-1,CASSQEERDEQYF